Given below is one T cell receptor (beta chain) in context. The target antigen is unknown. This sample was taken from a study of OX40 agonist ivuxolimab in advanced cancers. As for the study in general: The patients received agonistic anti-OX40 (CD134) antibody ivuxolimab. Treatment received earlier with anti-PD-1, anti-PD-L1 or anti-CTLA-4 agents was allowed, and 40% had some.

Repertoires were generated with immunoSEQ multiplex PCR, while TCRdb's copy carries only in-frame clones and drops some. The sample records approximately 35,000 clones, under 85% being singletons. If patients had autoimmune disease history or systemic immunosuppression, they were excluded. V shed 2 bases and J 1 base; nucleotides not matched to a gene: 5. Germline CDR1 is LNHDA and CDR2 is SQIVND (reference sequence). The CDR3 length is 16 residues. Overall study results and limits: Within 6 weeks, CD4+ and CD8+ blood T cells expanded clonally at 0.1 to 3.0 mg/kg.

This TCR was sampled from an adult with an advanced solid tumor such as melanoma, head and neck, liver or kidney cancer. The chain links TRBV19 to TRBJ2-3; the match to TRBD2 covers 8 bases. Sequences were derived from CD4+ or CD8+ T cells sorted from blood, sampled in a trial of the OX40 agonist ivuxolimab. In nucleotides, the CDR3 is TGTGCCAGTAGTATACTGGCAGCGGGGGGCACAGATACGCAGTATTTT. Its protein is CASSILAAGGTDTQYF.